This T cell receptor (beta chain) was observed in a study of blood T cell repertoires in COVID-19. Study context: From T cells, B-cell-depleted T cells, or PBMCs came the material, which was cDNA or gDNA.

In the study's own analysis: Counts of nucleated cells, estimated from reference gene primer amplification, were obtained. Profiling relied on immunoSEQ multiplex PCR, and the TCRdb table lists in-frame clones only, not all of them. The V and J calls and clone size were taken over from that table, and D and trimming were inferred from the DNA. Here the sample spans approximately 85,000 clones, around 90% being singletons. The CDR3 length is 15 residues. V was pared by 5 bases and J by 6 bases, with 7 bases of the junction left unmatched. Germline CDR1 reads MNHEY; CDR2 reads SVGEGT. This receptor was identified in a man in his fifties or sixties with acute or convalescent COVID-19. This chain links TRBV6-2 or TRBV6-3 with TRBJ1-6, with 7 positions matching TRBD1. Sequencing was performed on peripheral blood. CDR3 in DNA: TGTGCCAGCAGTCCGCTGACAGGGACTAATTCACCCCTCCACTTT. This sequence encodes CASSPLTGTNSPLHF.